A selection of T cell receptor beta chains follows, all from one sample in a study of T cell responses to AZD1222 COVID-19 vaccine. The data were produced by immunoSEQ multiplex PCR, yet TCRdb's version contains in-frame clones alone and is incomplete. The data show around 150,000 clones, 88% seen once. The sample in question was peripheral blood, obtained on day 0 of AZD1222 vaccination. The receptor source for this set is an adult in good health. Each CDR3 is given without its conserved first and last residue.

v_call	j_call	cdr3_length	cdr3_aa
TRBV4-3	TRBJ2-1	13	ASSQGQVSNNEQF
TRBV6-1	TRBJ1-4	11	ASSEANSRGMF
TRBV7-6	TRBJ1-4	13	ASSEAGGVNEKLF
TRBV6-6	TRBJ2-3	15	ASSRPPEAPGTDTQY
TRBV6-2/TRBV6-3	TRBJ2-2	12	ASSDIRGTGELF
TRBV25-1	TRBJ1-4	13	ASSDGASLSEKLF
TRBV6-5	TRBJ2-1	8	ASRNDEQF
TRBV27	TRBJ2-5	17	ASSAQSGLAGVPRETQY
TRBV7-2	TRBJ1-1	13	ASSSHWGLNTEAF
TRBV7-9	TRBJ2-7	13	ASSLGSYASYEQY
TRBV9	TRBJ1-6	11	ASSVADNSPLH
TRBV7-2	TRBJ1-1	12	ASSPAGGNTEAF
TRBV12-3/TRBV12-4	TRBJ1-1	10	ASRYMNTEAF
TRBV6-6	TRBJ1-2	11	ASSRGQDYGYT
TRBV7-2	TRBJ2-3	13	ASSLAGGGLDTQY
TRBV7-8	TRBJ2-2	17	ASSLASLFQRSNTGELF
TRBV6-5	TRBJ2-1	10	ASSPRTGQQF
TRBV10-3	TRBJ2-7	10	AISGLRDEQY
TRBV7-2	TRBJ1-2	14	ASSLDGVQGNYGYT
TRBV9	TRBJ2-5	10	ASSVPRETQY
TRBV28	TRBJ2-7	12	ASRLQGSPYEQY
TRBV5-5	TRBJ2-7	10	ASSLTFYEQY
TRBV7-7	TRBJ2-3	13	ASSLTSGATDTQY
TRBV27	TRBJ1-6	12	ASSLRGSSETLH
TRBV12-3/TRBV12-4	TRBJ1-6	11	ASSGTGSSPLH
TRBV12-5	TRBJ1-5	10	ASGEGNQPQH
TRBV7-2	TRBJ1-3	13	ASSTTGHDGNTIY
TRBV10-3	TRBJ2-1	10	ANGQGDNEQF
TRBV7-2	TRBJ1-2	9	AIRQGGDYT
TRBV2	TRBJ1-2	13	ASSDPVRGNYGYT
TRBV7-9	TRBJ2-7	14	ASSPMTGMGSYEQY
TRBV11-2	TRBJ1-2	12	ASSLMLQGEGYT
TRBV12-3/TRBV12-4	TRBJ2-1	11	ASSLYRGNEQF
TRBV6-6	TRBJ2-2	14	ASSLSSGGNTGELF
TRBV14	TRBJ1-3	13	ASSQARVEGNTIY
TRBV6-1	TRBJ2-7	12	ASSEGLAQYEQY
TRBV29-1	TRBJ1-2	12	SVEDLRGLYGYT
TRBV18	TRBJ1-6	14	ASSRPGTGGDSPLH
TRBV9	TRBJ2-3	13	ASSPLQGPTDTQY
TRBV29-1	TRBJ2-1	12	SSSRGGSYNEQF
TRBV27	TRBJ1-2	11	ASSFRGGHGYT
TRBV19	TRBJ1-6	14	ASSETWDSYNSPLH